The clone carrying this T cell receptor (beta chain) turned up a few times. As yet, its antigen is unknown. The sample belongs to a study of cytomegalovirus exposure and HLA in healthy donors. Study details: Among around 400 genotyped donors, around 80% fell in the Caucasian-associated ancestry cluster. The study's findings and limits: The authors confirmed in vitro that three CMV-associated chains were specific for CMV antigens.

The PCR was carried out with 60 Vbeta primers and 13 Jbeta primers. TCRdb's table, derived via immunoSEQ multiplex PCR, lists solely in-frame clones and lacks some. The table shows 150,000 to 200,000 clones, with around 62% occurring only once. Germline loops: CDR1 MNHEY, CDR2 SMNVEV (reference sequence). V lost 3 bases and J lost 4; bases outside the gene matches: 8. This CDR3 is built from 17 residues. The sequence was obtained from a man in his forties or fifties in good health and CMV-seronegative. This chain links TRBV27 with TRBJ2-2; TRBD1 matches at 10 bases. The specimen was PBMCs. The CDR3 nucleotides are TGTGCCAGCAGTTTCTCCGGGACAGGGGTAATCACCGGGGAGCTGTTTTTT. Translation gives CASSFSGTGVITGELFF.